The T cell receptor beta chain described here comes from a study of cytomegalovirus exposure and HLA in healthy donors. CDR1 LNHDA and CDR2 SQIVND come from the germline V gene (reference sequence). The V end was cut by 10 bases, the J end by 4 bases, with 8 bases between. The CDR3 covers 11 residues. The study, taken as a whole, reports: The classifier, whose performance was assessed in both the original and validation cohorts, reportedly diagnosed cytomegalovirus status with high specificity and sensitivity. In a later analysis, a missense DCLRE1C variant was linked to TCR beta V- and J-gene trimming. HLA allele associations emerged for fewer than 20,000 TCR beta sequences in a later analysis, at 0.05 false discovery rate. The study put some 150 TCR beta chains on its list as cytomegalovirus-associated.

The PCR made use of 60 Vbeta and 13 Jbeta primers. Sequencing was performed with immunoSEQ multiplex PCR; in TCRdb, only in-frame clones are kept and a portion is missing. The sample records 150,000 to 250,000 clones, 82% being singletons. A note on this clone: Its antigen remains unknown.

The specimen sequenced was PBMCs. The receptor comes from a boy between 2 and 10 years old in good health and CMV-seronegative. The rearrangement links TRBV19 to TRBJ1-3; D uncertain. CDR3 DNA sequence: TGTGCCACTGCGATCGGAAACACCATATATTTT. Protein sequence: CATAIGNTIYF.